These 5 T cell receptor beta chains were sequenced from one sample in a study of shared clonotypes between healthy human individuals. Measured with immunoSEQ multiplex PCR; TCRdb has only the in-frame clones, and not every one. The sample shows 950,000 to 1,100,000 clones, about 80% of them seen only once. Sequences were obtained from memory CD4+ T cells sorted from blood. Stated subset: CD45RA-negative fraction. These receptors were collected from a man younger than 35 in good health.

The chain recombines TRBV5-1 with TRBJ1-5; tentatively, D is TRBD1 (5 bases). Germline V lookup: CDR1 SGHRS, CDR2 YFSETQ. The CDR3 is 15 residues long. Trimming stripped 0 bases from V and 6 bases from J, with 13 bases between. The CDR3 coding sequence is TGCGCCAGCAGCTTGGACGGGGGGACCTTTCAGCCCCAGCATTTT. The encoded protein is CASSLDGGTFQPQHF.

As to this clone: One end of the junction fails to match germline, which may point to a read error. J is TRBJ1-5 and V is TRBV7-7, with TRBD1 matching over 7 bases. The germline gives CDR1 SSHAT, CDR2 FNYEAQ (reference sequence). CDR3 size: 15 residues. In DNA form, the CDR3 reads TGTGCTAGCAGCCCGAAGTGGGACAGCCGAAATGCCCAGCATTTT. Protein: CASSPKWDSRNAQHF. Supplemented by reference TRBV7-7 and TRBJ1-5, the full variable domain reads GAGVSQSPRYKVTKRGQDVTLRCDPISSHATLYWYQQALGQGPEFLTYFNYEAQPDKSGLPSDRFSAERPEGSISTLTIQRTEQRDSAMYRCASSPKWDSRNAQHFGDGTRLSIL.

V gene TRBV5-1 combines with J gene TRBJ2-7; the match to TRBD1 covers 7 bases. This CDR3 has 14 amino acids. V was pared by 0 bases and J by 6 bases, with 6 bases of the junction left unmatched. Germline V gene sequence: CDR1 SGHRS, CDR2 YFSETQ. The chain's CDR3 is CASSLGQGSFEQYF. The CDR3 DNA follows: TGCGCCAGCAGCTTGGGACAGGGTTCGTTCGAGCAGTACTTC.

V and J are TRBV10-3 and TRBJ1-5, with 8 bases aligning to TRBD1. In germline, CDR1 is ENHRY, CDR2 SYGVKD. V shed 6 bases, J shed 5 bases, and the junction held 3 bases outside the gene matches. The CDR3 length is 13 residues. The chain's CDR3 is CAIRATGDQPQHF. The CDR3 region has the DNA TGTGCCATCAGGGCGACAGGGGATCAGCCCCAGCATTTT.

The chain employs TRBV6-1 and TRBJ2-2, with 8 bases matching TRBD1. The CDR3 is made up of 15 amino acids. Germline V lookup: CDR1 MNHNS, CDR2 SASEGT. The V segment lost 8 bases and the J segment 4 bases; nucleotides outside the gene matches: 9. CDR3 amino acids: CASQKGQGGTGELFF. As DNA, the CDR3 is TGTGCCAGCCAAAAAGGACAGGGAGGCACCGGGGAGCTGTTTTTT.